This T cell receptor (beta chain) was identified during a study of T cell repertoires in cytomegalovirus infection. Turning to the study itself: Newly reported HLA-C-restricted and thoroughly characterized HLA-B-restricted CMV epitopes were employed.

MiXCR, applied by TCRdb to the reads, yields one record per CDR3 protein. The sample contains roughly 700,000 distinct CDR3 sequences, 30% to 35% of which appear only once. This clonotype showed up just a few times. The target antigen is unknown. Study results and caveats: HLA-C-restricted TCR beta clonotypes specific for CMV led the ex vivo response. There were carriers of CMV plus the relevant HLA, and cumulative public TCR beta family frequency identified them.

This receptor was taken from a human donor in good health (CMV status not recorded). Some clones in this sample may be carry-over from other donors' samples. The sequencing here drew on cultured PBMCs, taken from culture after CMV antigen stimulation.

The CDR3 DNA reads TGTGCCAGCAGCTTAGACGTAGGGACCCAGTACTTC. Translation gives CASSLDVGTQYF. V usage is TRBV7-2 and J usage is TRBJ2-5, with D uncertain. Germline V lookup: CDR1 SGHTA, CDR2 FQGNSA. This CDR3 contains 12 residues. The V end lost 1 base, the J end lost 7 bases, and 7 bases lay between the germline ends.